Below are 32 T cell receptor beta chains sequenced from a single sample in a study of blood T cell repertoires in COVID-19. Sequencing used immunoSEQ multiplex PCR; TCRdb keeps in-frame clones, though not all of them. The sample yields about 260,000 clones, 70% to 90% seen once. Specimen: peripheral blood. The receptors come from a man aged 30 to 39 with active or convalescent COVID-19.

This chain joins TRBV12-3 or TRBV12-4 and TRBJ1-2, with 8 bases fitting TRBD1. The V and J ends lost 6 bases and 8 bases, in that order; junction bases with no gene match: 5. The CDR3 extends over 12 amino acids. The CDR3 coding sequence is TGTGCCAGCAGAAGGACAGGGATCGGCTACACCTTC. Translation gives CASRRTGIGYTF.

The chain is built from TRBV6-1 and TRBJ2-7; the match to TRBD1 covers 7 bases. V was pared by 3 bases and J by 0 bases, with 5 bases of the junction left unmatched. Germline V gene data show CDR1 as MNHNS and CDR2 as SASEGT. The CDR3 is 15 residues long. The CDR3 spells CASSEHRGSSYEQYF. Written as DNA, the CDR3 is TGTGCCAGCAGTGAGCACAGGGGATCCTCCTACGAGCAGTACTTC.

This rearrangement joins TRBV9 to TRBJ1-1, with 8 bases aligning to TRBD1. CDR3 length: 14 amino acids. Looked up from germline, CDR1 is SGDLS and CDR2 is YYNGEE. The junction had 7 bases not matched to a gene; V was cut back by 4 bases and J by 5 bases. DNA for the CDR3: TGTGCCAGCAGCCATCAGGGGGCGGGGACTGAAGCTTTCTTT. It yields the protein CASSHQGAGTEAFF.

The chain links TRBV5-4 to TRBJ1-2, with D maybe TRBD1 (5 bases). CDR3 length equals 16 residues. The germline V gene encodes CDR1 SGHNT and CDR2 YYREEE (reference sequence). Trimming removed 4 bases from V and 0 bases from J, with 16 bases in between. For the CDR3, the DNA is TGTGCCAGCAGCCGCGGGGCAAACGAGGCTAACTATGGCTACACCTTC. It specifies CASSRGANEANYGYTF.

This clone is a singleton in its sample. The rearrangement links TRBV5-6 to TRBJ2-4, with TRBD1 as a possible D gene (5 bases). With 6 bases removed from V and 5 bases from J, the gap between germline ends came to 9 bases. Germline-derived CDR1 and CDR2 are SGHDT and YYEEEE. The length of the CDR3 is 12 residues. The DNA of the CDR3 is TGTGCCAGCACAGGGTTCGAAAACATTCAGTACTTC. Its translation is CASTGFENIQYF.

The chain has TRBV19 and TRBJ1-5; the D gene is possibly TRBD1 (5 bases). Trimming left V 7 bases short and J 4 bases short, with 8 bases between. The V gene's germline CDR1 is LNHDA and CDR2 SQIVND (reference sequence). The CDR3 spans 12 residues. The CDR3 loop is CASKQGNQPQHF. The CDR3, as DNA: TGTGCCAGTAAGCAGGGAAATCAGCCCCAGCATTTT.

The chain recombines TRBV9 with TRBJ2-5, with 9 nucleotides matching TRBD1. The CDR3 extends over 15 amino acids. CDR1 SGDLS and CDR2 YYNGEE come from the germline V gene. With V trimmed by 2 bases and J by 5 bases, 7 bases remained unmatched. The CDR3 protein is CASSVSTGGYETQYF. The CDR3 DNA reads TGTGCCAGCAGCGTTTCGACAGGGGGTTATGAGACCCAGTACTTC.

This clone has more than one count but fewer than ten. The chain uses TRBV7-2 and TRBJ2-6, with D unresolved. Trimming stripped 10 bases from V and 2 bases from J, with 9 bases between. The CDR3 runs to 13 residues. Germline CDR1 and CDR2: SGHTA and FQGNSA. CDR3 region: CAIDKTGANVLTF. The CDR3, as DNA: TGTGCCATTGACAAGACTGGGGCCAACGTCCTGACTTTC. The full variable domain, completed using reference TRBV7-2 and TRBJ2-6, is GAGVSQSPSNKVTEKGKDVELRCDPISGHTALYWYRQSLGQGLEFLIYFQGNSAPDKSGLPSDRFSAERTGGSVSTLTIQRTQQEDSAVYLCAIDKTGANVLTFGAGSRLTVL.

The chain is built from TRBV4-3 and TRBJ2-1, with TRBD2 identical over 8 bases. The germline gives CDR1 LGHNA, CDR2 YSLEER. The CDR3 spans 16 residues. V lost 1 base to trimming and J lost 8 bases; unmatched junction nucleotides: 10. CDR3 sequence reads: CASSQAGGGLAHEQFF. The CDR3 nucleotides are TGCGCCAGCAGCCAAGCCGGGGGGGGTTTAGCGCATGAGCAGTTCTTC.

The V call is TRBV3-1 (or the pseudogene TRBV3-2), the J call TRBJ2-3; 10 bases agree with TRBD2. Looked up from germline, CDR1 is LGHDT and CDR2 is YNNKEL (reference sequence). The CDR3 has 16 residues. The V gene end was trimmed by 4 bases and the J gene end by 1 base; junction bases not matched to a gene: 5. The CDR3 loop reads CASSRAGGPGTDTQYF. CDR3 DNA sequence: TGTGCCAGCAGCCGAGCGGGGGGGCCGGGCACAGATACGCAGTATTTT.

CDR3 amino acids: CASSLASTEAFF. The CDR3, as DNA: TGTGCCAGCAGCTTGGCTTCGACTGAAGCTTTCTTT. This rearrangement joins TRBV5-6 to TRBJ1-1, with D unclear. Germline CDR1 reads SGHDT; CDR2 reads YYEEEE. The length of the CDR3 is 12 residues. Trimming removed 0 bases at V and 5 bases at J, with 5 bases between.

This clone was seen only a few times. The CDR3 is CASSVRGGRADTQYF. DNA of the CDR3: TGTGCCAGCAGTGTCCGCGGGGGCCGCGCAGATACGCAGTATTTT. V is TRBV27 and J is TRBJ2-3; weak D call: TRBD2 (7 bases). Germline CDR1 is MNHEY and CDR2 is SMNVEV (reference sequence). V lost 5 bases and J lost 4, with 16 bases in between. This CDR3 has 15 amino acids.

The CDR3 loop is CASSLDQGYEQYF. CDR3 bases: TGCGCCAGCAGCTTGGATCAGGGGTACGAGCAGTACTTC. The chain couples TRBV5-1 to TRBJ2-7; possibly TRBD1 for D (6 bases). V was trimmed by 0 bases and J by 4 bases, leaving 8 bases between them. CDR1 and CDR2 from the germline V gene are SGHRS and YFSETQ. The CDR3 sequence is 13 residues long. The full variable domain, in which reference TRBV5-1 and TRBJ2-7 provide the parts outside the CDR3, is KAGVTQTPRYLIKTRGQQVTLSCSPISGHRSVSWYQQTPGQGLQFLFEYFSETQRNKGNFPGRFSGRQFSNSRSEMNVSTLELGDSALYLCASSLDQGYEQYFGPGTRLTVT.

The chain links TRBV27 to TRBJ2-5; TRBD1 is a possible D gene (6 bases). Germline values: CDR1 MNHEY, CDR2 SMNVEV (reference sequence). V was trimmed by 6 bases and J by 1 base, leaving 9 bases between them. The length of the CDR3 is 13 residues. This CDR3 reads CASSKQGQETQYF. The CDR3 DNA reads TGTGCCAGCAGCAAACAGGGCCAAGAGACCCAGTACTTC.

In this sample, this clone turned up once. Written as DNA, the CDR3 is TGCGCCAGCAGGGCAGCGGGGGGCGCTGGAAACACCATATATTTT. Translation: CASRAAGGAGNTIYF. The V call is TRBV4-1, the J call TRBJ1-3; D perhaps matches TRBD1 (6 bases). The CDR3 is 15 residues long. Germline CDR1 MGHRA, CDR2 YSYEKL. Trimming took off 6 bases at V and 2 bases at J, with 14 bases between the two ends.

J is TRBJ2-1 and V is TRBV7-3; 7 nucleotides line up with TRBD1. J was trimmed by 4 bases and V by 2 bases; bases with no gene match: 5. The germline gives CDR1 SGHTA, CDR2 FQGTGA. The CDR3 extends over 15 amino acids. In DNA form, the CDR3 reads TGTGCCAGCAGCTTACAGGGGGTAGAGTACAATGAGCAGTTCTTC. Amino acid sequence: CASSLQGVEYNEQFF.

The chain links TRBV27 to TRBJ2-7, with 11 bases identical to TRBD1. Trimming removed 3 bases from V and 6 bases from J; junction bases left unmatched: 13. This CDR3 contains 17 residues. Germline V gene sequence: CDR1 MNHEY, CDR2 SMNVEV (reference sequence). CDR3 DNA sequence: TGTGCCAGCAGTTTGGGGTCCTCCGGGACAGGGGGAAGCGAGCAGTACTTC. Translated, it gives CASSLGSSGTGGSEQYF.

The CDR3 DNA reads TGTGCCAGCAGCATTATAGCGGGGGGGTCCCAGTACTTC. Translating it yields CASSIIAGGSQYF. The rearrangement joins TRBV7-2 to TRBJ2-5, with 11 bases that match TRBD2. Germline V gene sequence: CDR1 SGHTA, CDR2 FQGNSA. V dropped 5 bases and J dropped 9; count of bases not matched to a gene: 5. This CDR3 spans 13 amino acids.

The chain couples TRBV6-2 or TRBV6-3 to TRBJ1-5, with TRBD1 as a possible D gene (6 bases). The V gene's germline CDR1 is MNHEY and CDR2 SVGEGT. CDR3 length: 16 amino acids. V shed 5 bases and J shed 0 bases, with 14 bases lying between them. The CDR3 region is CASSGARGNSNQPQHF. The CDR3 DNA is TGTGCCAGCAGTGGCGCCAGGGGCAATAGCAATCAGCCCCAGCATTTT.

This sequence joins TRBV6-1 and TRBJ2-1; 9 bases are a match to TRBD1. After removal of 1 base from V and 3 bases from J, the junction contained 4 bases not matched to a gene. Germline-derived CDR1 and CDR2 are MNHNS and SASEGT. The CDR3 is made up of 16 amino acids. CDR3 DNA: TGTGCCAGCAGTGAAGAGACAGGGGGAAACTACAATGAGCAGTTCTTC. Its protein product is CASSEETGGNYNEQFF.

The chain employs TRBV3-1 (or the pseudogene TRBV3-2) and TRBJ1-1, with D possibly matching TRBD1 (5 bases). The CDR3 runs to 14 residues. V lost 1 base to trimming and J lost 4 bases, with 10 bases between them. Germline V gives CDR1 LGHDT, CDR2 YNNKEL (reference sequence). DNA for the CDR3: TGTGCCAGCAGCCAAGTTCCGGGGGGCACTGAAGCTTTCTTT. Protein product: CASSQVPGGTEAFF.

This clone was observed once. The chain employs TRBV27 and TRBJ2-1; the D is unclear. The length of the CDR3 is 16 residues. V was pared by 2 bases and J by 1 base, with 12 bases between. Germline CDR1 is MNHEY and CDR2 is SMNVEV (reference sequence). CDR3 loop: CASSLVEPTSYNEQFF. CDR3 sequence (DNA): TGTGCCAGCAGTTTAGTAGAACCGACATCCTACAATGAGCAGTTCTTC.

The chain has TRBV27 and TRBJ2-7; weak D call: TRBD2 (5 bases). Trimming took off 2 bases at V and 4 bases at J, with 18 bases between the two ends. The V gene's germline CDR1 is MNHEY and CDR2 SMNVEV (reference sequence). The CDR3 is 16 amino acids. The CDR3 spells CASSLVGPTEGYEQYF. DNA of the CDR3: TGTGCCAGCAGTTTAGTAGGGCCAACCGAGGGTTACGAGCAGTACTTC.

The gene calls are TRBV5-3 and TRBJ1-5, with D uncertain. TRBV5-3 is an ORF, with its function uncertain. The ends were cut back, 6 bases at V and 2 bases at J, with 15 bases in the middle. CDR3 size: 15 residues. The CDR3 DNA is TGTGCCAGAAATCTTCCCGACGCGGGCAATCAGCCCCAGCATTTT. It yields the protein CARNLPDAGNQPQHF.

The chain links TRBV2 to TRBJ1-1; 8 nucleotides align to TRBD1. The V gene's germline CDR1 is SNHLY and CDR2 FYNNEI. The CDR3 extends over 13 amino acids. Trimming at V came to 5 bases and at J to 4 bases, leaving 3 bases not matched to a gene. CDR3 sequence: CASSHDRGTEAFF. The CDR3 bases are TGTGCCAGCAGTCATGACAGGGGCACTGAAGCTTTCTTT.

As DNA, the CDR3 is TGTGCCAGCAGCTCGACAGGTTCTCTATCTGAAGCTTTCTTT. Residues: CASSSTGSLSEAFF. This chain uses TRBV5-4 with TRBJ1-1; TRBD1 is a possible D gene (6 bases). CDR3 size: 14 residues. Per the germline V gene, CDR1 is SGHNT and CDR2 is YYREEE (reference sequence). Trimming left V 3 bases short and J 6 bases short, with 15 bases between.

The chain carries TRBV6-5 and TRBJ1-2, with D perhaps TRBD1 (5 bases). Germline lookup yields CDR1 MNHEY and CDR2 SVGAGI. Trimming took off 0 bases at V and 6 bases at J, with 5 bases between the two ends. The CDR3 contains 12 residues. CDR3 nucleotide sequence: TGTGCCAGCAGTTACTCGGGGCATGGCTACACCTTC. It encodes CASSYSGHGYTF.

The rearrangement links TRBV2 to TRBJ1-5; 8 bases map to TRBD1. The V segment lost 6 bases and the J segment 2 bases; nucleotides outside the gene matches: 9. There are 16 residues in the CDR3. From germline, CDR1 is SNHLY and CDR2 FYNNEI. The CDR3 spells CASSGTGSGGNQPQHF. The DNA of the CDR3 is TGTGCCAGCAGCGGGACAGGCTCGGGGGGCAATCAGCCCCAGCATTTT.

The chain is built from TRBV7-2 and TRBJ2-1, with TRBD2 matching over 9 bases. The CDR3 has 16 amino acids. Trimming removed 1 base from V and 4 bases from J; junction bases left unmatched: 5. CDR1 is SGHTA and CDR2 is FQGNSA in the germline V gene. The DNA of the CDR3 is TGTGCCAGCAGCTTAGGGGGACTAGCAAGTTACAATGAGCAGTTCTTC. Its translation: CASSLGGLASYNEQFF.

V usage is TRBV6-1 and J usage is TRBJ2-4, with no clear D. The CDR3 has 16 amino acids. The germline V gene encodes CDR1 MNHNS and CDR2 SASEGT. V was trimmed by 4 bases and J by 1 base, leaving 14 bases between them. The CDR3 DNA is TGTGCCAGCAGTGGGAGACTTTTACCGGCCAAAAACATTCAGTACTTC. It encodes CASSGRLLPAKNIQYF.

J is TRBJ2-1 and V is TRBV9; D gene uncertain. The germline V and J ends were trimmed by 0 bases and 6 bases, with 7 bases remaining between them. Germline loops: CDR1 SGDLS, CDR2 YYNGEE. The length of the CDR3 is 13 residues. The CDR3 reads CASSVALFNEQFF. For the CDR3, the DNA is TGTGCCAGCAGCGTAGCTCTTTTCAATGAGCAGTTCTTC.

The chain joins TRBV5-6 to TRBJ2-7; TRBD1 agrees at 9 bases. The CDR3 contains 16 residues. Germline V gene sequence: CDR1 SGHDT, CDR2 YYEEEE. J gave up 3 bases and V 2 bases, and 9 bases lay outside the gene matches. This CDR3 reads CASSLRIMGQGYEQYF. DNA of the CDR3: TGTGCCAGCAGCTTACGTATTATGGGACAGGGCTACGAGCAGTACTTC.